This T cell receptor (beta chain) was captured in a study of shared clonotypes between healthy human individuals. On the study more broadly: Aged 18 to 49, the donors were a couple of women and three men. Study observations and caveats: Clonotypes which were not shared had lower generation probabilities than clonotypes that all four donors shared. Relative to memory subsets, naive subsets generally showed larger estimated richness.

The germline V gene has CDR1 MNHNS and CDR2 SASEGT. The ends were cut back, 6 bases at V and 2 bases at J, with 8 bases in the middle. CDR3 length: 13 residues. On this clone: Its antigen is unidentified.

TCRdb keeps only in-frame clones here, not all; method: immunoSEQ multiplex PCR. Of 2 million to 2.5 million clones listed, 85% to 95% are singletons. HIV-negative, healthy adults without recent acute infections or vaccinations were the donors. The sequence was collected from a young man in good health. Some clones in this sample may be carry-over from other donors' samples. Sequencing was performed on naive CD4+ T cells from PBMCs. The subset denotes: CD45RA+ positively selected. The chain combines TRBV6-1 with TRBJ1-5, with a weak D call TRBD1 (5 bases). The CDR3 coding sequence is TGTGCCAGCAGGGGGGAGGGCAATCAGCCCCAGCATTTT. Residues: CASRGEGNQPQHF.